The source of this TCR beta chain is a study of T cells in Graves' hyperthyroidism and ophthalmopathy. General observations from the study: Model output signaled ophthalmopathy a median about seven months ahead of onset. Most expanded thyroid clonotypes above 0.001 recurred in blood.

Template material for amplifying TCR beta CDR3 regions consisted of RNA transcripts. Carried out on the TCR CDR3, a first-round RT-PCR used the HTBI primer set. TCRdb re-called the multiplex PCR reads with MiXCR, one entry per CDR3 protein. The table includes about 570,000 distinct CDR3 sequences, about 45% detected once. Comments on this clonotype: Its specificity is unknown.

The germline V and J ends were trimmed by 6 bases and 2 bases, with 11 bases remaining between them. The CDR3 totals 13 residues. Germline V gene lookup returns CDR1 MNHEY and CDR2 SMNVEV (reference sequence). Patients were excluded for uncontrolled infection, other autoimmune disease, pregnancy or lactation. Sample: peripheral blood or thyroid tissue (not recorded which). The sequence came from an adult woman with Graves' disease, either hyperthyroidism or ophthalmopathy (not recorded which). The V gene is TRBV27, the J gene TRBJ2-7, with D tentatively TRBD1 (6 bases). CDR3 sequence (DNA): TGTGCCAGCAGACAGACAGGCGCCTACGAGCAGTACTTC. Its protein is CASRQTGAYEQYF.